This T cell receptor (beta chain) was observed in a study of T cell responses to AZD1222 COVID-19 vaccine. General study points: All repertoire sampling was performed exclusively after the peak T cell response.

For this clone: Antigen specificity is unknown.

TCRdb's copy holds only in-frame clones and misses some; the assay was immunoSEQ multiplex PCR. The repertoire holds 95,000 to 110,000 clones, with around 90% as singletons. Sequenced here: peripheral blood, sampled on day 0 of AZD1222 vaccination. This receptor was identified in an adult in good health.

This CDR3 reads CASSLGSIVFF. In nucleotides, the CDR3 is TGTGCCAGCAGCTTAGGTTCGATCGTGTTTTTT. This chain joins TRBV7-8 and TRBJ2-2; D remains ambiguous. The CDR3 covers 11 residues. Germline V gives CDR1 SGHVS, CDR2 FQNEAQ. Trimming removed 1 base at V and 15 bases at J, with 9 bases between.